This note documents a single TCR beta chain sequence. With V trimmed by 5 bases and J by 8 bases, 10 bases remained unmatched. Germline CDR1 and CDR2: LNHDA and SQIVND (reference sequence). This CDR3 is built from 15 residues. The sample originates from a study of blood T cell repertoires in COVID-19. Overall study: Some COVID-19 samples were acute and others convalescent; all came from the United States, Italy and Spain. From T cells, B-cell-depleted T cells, or PBMCs came the material, which was cDNA or gDNA.

Original methodology: Researchers report that nucleated cell counts were estimated from reference gene primer amplification. Profiled with immunoSEQ multiplex PCR; TCRdb holds only in-frame clones, not every one. V and J calls and clone size are those listed in that table; D and trimming were worked out from the DNA. The table has some 140,000 clones, 70% to 85% seen once; the top ten hold approximately 11%. The TCR sequence derives from a man between 60 and 75 years old who had recovered from COVID-19. The gene calls are TRBV19 and TRBJ1-4, with 8 bases identical to TRBD1. The specimen was peripheral blood. CDR3 in DNA: TGTGCCAGTAGTTCACAACAGGGGGATAGGGAAAAACTGTTTTTT. As protein: CASSSQQGDREKLFF.